This entry lists 16 T cell receptor beta chains sequenced from one sample in a study of beta chain features in type 1 diabetes. Points from the study as a whole: Type 1 diabetes patients had TCRB CDR3s that were shorter (moderately but significantly so) in all four CD4+ subsets.

Antigens of these TCRs are unknown. Reverse transcription of all isolated RNA meant that expressed TCRB transcripts were sequenced. The table came from immunoSEQ multiplex PCR; TCRdb's copy has only in-frame clones and leaves some out. The sample lists approximately 270,000 clones; roughly an eighth were seen once. The sample taken for sequencing was naive CD4+ T cells from blood. These receptors were collected from a man under 40 with type 1 diabetes.

This clone has just a few counts. The V call is TRBV6-1, the J call TRBJ1-1, with D possibly matching TRBD1 (5 bases). Per the germline V gene, CDR1 is MNHNS and CDR2 is SASEGT. This CDR3 region has 15 residues. V was clipped by 7 bases and J by 3 bases, with 18 bases between them. CDR3 region: CASNRKRGLYTEAFF. The CDR3 coding sequence is TGTGCCAGCAACAGGAAAAGGGGCCTATACACTGAAGCTTTCTTT.

Only a few counts were recorded for this clone. The chain is built from TRBV6-1 and TRBJ1-2, with 9 bases that match TRBD1. V dropped 6 bases and J dropped 8; count of bases not matched to a gene: 10. Per the germline V gene, CDR1 is MNHNS and CDR2 is SASEGT. The CDR3 totals 14 residues. CDR3 nucleotide sequence: TGTGCCAGCAGCGAGGACAGGGGTTGGCAAGGCTACACCTTC. This translates into CASSEDRGWQGYTF.

V usage is TRBV18 and J usage is TRBJ2-6, with 7 bases aligning to TRBD1. V shed 3 bases, J shed 2 bases, and the junction held 4 bases outside the gene matches. Germline loops: CDR1 KGHSH, CDR2 LQKENI. The CDR3 is 16 amino acids. CDR3 amino acids: CASSPSTGAGANVLTF. Written as DNA, the CDR3 is TGTGCCAGCTCACCTAGTACAGGGGCTGGGGCCAACGTCCTGACTTTC. The full variable domain, completed using reference TRBV18 and TRBJ2-6, is NAGVMQNPRHLVRRRGQEARLRCSPMKGHSHVYWYRQLPEEGLKFMVYLQKENIIDESGMPKERFSAEFPKEGPSILRIQQVVRGDSAAYFCASSPSTGAGANVLTFGAGSRLTVL.

This clone turned up a few times. The CDR3 loop reads CASSPPSNQAKDTQYF. The CDR3 DNA sequence: TGTGCCAGCTCACCACCGAGTAACCAGGCGAAAGATACGCAGTATTTT. The chain has TRBV18 and TRBJ2-3; D is undetermined. Germline values: CDR1 KGHSH, CDR2 LQKENI. V lost 0 bases, J lost 5 bases, and 15 bases lay in between. The CDR3 spans 16 residues.

This clone was detected only a few times. This sequence joins TRBV5-4 and TRBJ1-1, with a tentative D call TRBD1 (6 bases). The germline V and J ends were trimmed by 4 bases and 8 bases, with 18 bases remaining between them. This CDR3 contains 14 residues. Germline V lookup: CDR1 SGHNT, CDR2 YYREEE (reference sequence). CDR3 sequence reads: CASSPSIDRPEAFF. The CDR3 DNA reads as TGTGCCAGCAGCCCCTCCATTGACAGGCCCGAAGCTTTCTTT.

The CDR3: CSAELAASYNEQFF. CDR3 in DNA: TGCAGCGCCGAACTAGCGGCCTCTTACAATGAGCAGTTCTTC. The chain joins TRBV29-1 to TRBJ2-1, with 8 bases lining up with TRBD2. Germline trimming cut 7 bases from V and 4 bases from J; bases unmatched to any gene: 9. The germline gives CDR1 SQVTM, CDR2 ANQGSEA. This CDR3 region has 14 residues.

The chain carries TRBV9 and TRBJ2-1; 10 bases match TRBD1. The CDR3 runs 15 residues. Trimming at V came to 6 bases and at J to 6 bases, leaving 9 bases not matched to a gene. Germline CDR1 reads SGDLS; CDR2 reads YYNGEE. The CDR3 protein is CASTITGQGSNEQFF. CDR3 nucleotide sequence: TGTGCCAGCACCATTACGGGACAGGGGAGCAATGAGCAGTTCTTC.

In this sample, this clone turned up a few times. The gene calls are TRBV7-9 and TRBJ2-7; the match to TRBD2 covers 11 bases. The CDR3 totals 17 residues. Unmatched junction bases numbered 16, after V lost 10 bases and J lost 2 bases. CDR1 SEHNR and CDR2 FQNEAQ come from the germline V gene (reference sequence). The DNA of the CDR3 is TGTGCCACCGGGGGGACTAGCGGAAAGAGAGCGGCCTACGAGCAGTACTTC. Translated, it gives CATGGTSGKRAAYEQYF.

The rearrangement joins TRBV5-6 to TRBJ1-1, with 9 positions matching TRBD1. Germline V gives CDR1 SGHDT, CDR2 YYEEEE. Germline trimming cut 0 bases from V and 5 bases from J; bases unmatched to any gene: 8. This CDR3 has 16 residues. The CDR3 reads CASSLDKWTGETEAFF. DNA for the CDR3: TGTGCCAGCAGCTTGGATAAGTGGACAGGGGAAACTGAAGCTTTCTTT.

This clone was observed a handful of times. The gene calls are TRBV6-6 and TRBJ2-3, with D perhaps matching TRBD2 (5 bases). CDR1 is MNHNY, CDR2 SVGAGI, per germline (reference sequence). This CDR3 spans 15 amino acids. V was trimmed by 2 bases and J by 7 bases, leaving 16 bases between them. CDR3 residues: CASSYGSGPTYTQYF. CDR3 coding DNA: TGTGCCAGCAGTTACGGGAGCGGCCCGACATATACGCAGTATTTT.

This clone appeared a few times. Other DNA sequences of this sample code for an identical CDR3. J is TRBJ2-7 and V is TRBV7-9; D is unclear. V lost 2 bases and J lost 4, with 12 bases in between. In germline, CDR1 is SEHNR, CDR2 FQNEAQ (reference sequence). The CDR3 spans 14 residues. The CDR3 region has the DNA TGTGCCAGCAGCTTACGAGGCGATTCGTACGAGCAGTACTTC. The encoded protein is CASSLRGDSYEQYF. Looking up the rest from reference TRBV7-9 and TRBJ2-7 gives the full variable domain: DTGVSQNPRHKITKRGQNVTFRCDPISEHNRLYWYRQTLGQGPEFLTYFQNEAQLEKSRLLSDRFSAERPKGSFSTLEIQRTEQGDSAMYLCASSLRGDSYEQYFGPGTRLTVT.

The rearrangement uses TRBV5-6 and TRBJ2-7; 7 bases align to TRBD1. The germline CDR1 and CDR2 sequences are SGHDT and YYEEEE. The CDR3 is 13 amino acids. V was pared by 4 bases and J by 4 bases, with 5 bases of the junction left unmatched. CDR3 protein: CASSPSDRYEQYF. The DNA of the CDR3 is TGTGCCAGCAGCCCCTCGGACAGGTACGAGCAGTACTTC.

This clone appeared a few times. This rearrangement joins TRBV11-1 to TRBJ2-1, with 8 bases lining up with TRBD2. V dropped 3 bases and J dropped 4; count of bases not matched to a gene: 5. The CDR3 consists of 15 residues. CDR1 and CDR2 (germline): SGHAT, FQDESV (reference sequence). CDR3 bases: TGTGCCAGCAGCTTTGGGTCGGGAGGGTACAATGAGCAGTTCTTC. The encoded protein is CASSFGSGGYNEQFF.

V and J are TRBV28 and TRBJ2-5; 7 bases fit TRBD1. V was clipped by 3 bases and J by 4 bases; unmatched bases: 5. Germline V gene data show CDR1 as MDHEN and CDR2 as SYDVKM. This CDR3 contains 14 residues. CDR3 sequence reads: CASSFLRGLETQYF. DNA for the CDR3: TGTGCCAGCAGTTTCTTAAGGGGGCTAGAGACCCAGTACTTC.

This clone was found a few times. V is TRBV29-1 and J is TRBJ1-1; TRBD1 might be the D (5 bases). There are 15 residues in the CDR3. Trimming pared 6 bases from V and 4 bases from J, leaving 21 bases between. CDR1 and CDR2 from the germline V gene are SQVTM and ANQGSEA. This CDR3 is CSVSWGTGRSTEAFF. The CDR3 coding sequence is TGCAGCGTCTCCTGGGGCACAGGTCGGAGCACTGAAGCTTTCTTT.

The V call is TRBV19, the J call TRBJ1-1, with a possible D match to TRBD1 (5 bases). Germline CDR1 is LNHDA and CDR2 is SQIVND (reference sequence). The V gene lost 5 bases and the J gene lost 1 base, with 11 bases spanning the gap. CDR3 length: 14 residues. CDR3 sequence: CASSQQGWNTEAFF. The CDR3 DNA sequence: TGTGCCAGTAGTCAGCAGGGATGGAACACTGAAGCTTTCTTT.